These 31 T cell receptor beta chains share one sample of origin, sequenced in a study of T cells in Graves' hyperthyroidism and ophthalmopathy (dated by TCRdb to between 2018 and 2021). The method was multiplex PCR. Data came from an Illumina HiSeq 2000. The TCR beta CDR3 regions were amplified from RNA transcripts. A first-round RT-PCR of the TCR CDR3 used the HTBI primer set with the Qiagen OneStep RT-PCR kit. The raw public reads went through TCRdb reprocessing: fastp at Q25, MiXCR clone calling, in-frame beta chains kept. Duplicate CDR3 protein sequences are folded into a single record with the most common DNA and genes. In this sample the table shows approximately 590,000 distinct CDR3 sequences, approximately 14% of which occur a single time. Together, the top ten hold around 7.5% of the sample. Specimen: blood. The receptors were sampled from a woman aged 30 to 39 with Graves' hyperthyroidism.

This clonotype was counted many times. This chain joins TRBV30 and TRBJ2-1; no reliable D call. The CDR3 runs 14 residues. In germline, CDR1 is GTSNPN, CDR2 SVGIG (reference sequence). V lost 2 bases and J lost 2, with 10 bases in between. The CDR3 spells CAWSFDPTYNEQFF. The CDR3 DNA reads as TGTGCCTGGAGTTTCGACCCTACCTACAATGAGCAGTTCTTC.

The chain uses TRBV27 and TRBJ1-5; 9 bases line up with TRBD1. The V and J ends lost 7 bases and 3 bases, in that order; junction bases with no gene match: 13. Germline V CDR1 and CDR2: MNHEY, SMNVEV (reference sequence). This CDR3 is 17 amino acids long. For the CDR3, the DNA is TGTGCCAGCAACCTAGTGCGGACAGGGGATCTCAATCAGCCCCAGCATTTT. Residues: CASNLVRTGDLNQPQHF.

The chain recombines TRBV19 with TRBJ1-2, with 11 bases fitting TRBD1. V trimming: 8 bases; J trimming: 8 bases; junction bases outside the gene matches: 7. The CDR3 is 13 residues long. The germline V gene encodes CDR1 LNHDA and CDR2 SQIVND (reference sequence). The DNA of the CDR3 is TGTGCCAGTGGACGCCGGACAGGGGGCGGCTACACCTTC. This gives the protein CASGRRTGGGYTF.

As regards this clonotype: Possible read error: a much larger clone is one base away. V is TRBV9 and J is TRBJ2-7, with 9 bases matching TRBD1. This CDR3 spans 14 amino acids. V was clipped by 3 bases and J by 7 bases; unmatched bases: 8. Per germline, CDR1 SGDLS and CDR2 YYNGEE. The DNA of the CDR3 is TGTGCCAGCAGCGCTTGGGACAGGGAGGATGAGCAGTACTTC. It is translated as CASSAWDREDEQYF.

The J gene is TRBJ2-7, the V gene TRBV7-9; D not resolved. The V gene lost 5 bases and the J gene lost 4 bases, with 21 bases spanning the gap. Germline V lookup: CDR1 SEHNR, CDR2 FQNEAQ (reference sequence). The CDR3 runs to 16 residues. The DNA of the CDR3 is TGTGCCAGCAGCGAAGTTGTGGGTATTGGGTCGTACGAGCAGTACTTC. Encoded protein: CASSEVVGIGSYEQYF.

This clonotype turned up a few times. The V call is TRBV29-1, the J call TRBJ2-1; tentatively, D is TRBD2 (5 bases). The ends were cut back, 0 bases at V and 3 bases at J, with 18 bases in the middle. This CDR3 is 17 amino acids long. CDR1 SQVTM and CDR2 ANQGSEA come from the germline V gene. CDR3 protein: CSVEDVGGLGVYNEQFF. The CDR3 DNA reads TGCAGCGTTGAAGATGTAGGCGGGCTTGGTGTCTACAATGAGCAGTTCTTC.

V and J are TRBV4-1 and TRBJ2-1; 13 nucleotides align to TRBD2. The CDR3 covers 23 residues. Germline V gene lookup returns CDR1 MGHRA and CDR2 YSYEKL. Losses at the gene ends were 4 bases for V and 4 bases for J; bases not matched to a gene: 25. The CDR3 sequence is CASSRPGTSGMLEHRFWYNEQFF. DNA of the CDR3: TGCGCCAGCAGCCGGCCCGGGACTAGCGGGATGCTAGAGCACAGGTTTTGGTACAATGAGCAGTTCTTC.

The chain carries TRBV27 and TRBJ2-7; D might be TRBD2 (6 bases). The CDR3 is 14 residues long. With 3 bases removed from V and 4 bases from J, the gap between germline ends came to 13 bases. The germline CDR1 and CDR2 sequences are MNHEY and SMNVEV (reference sequence). The CDR3 coding sequence is TGTGCCAGCAGTTTTTTCGCGGGAAGGTACGAGCAGTACTTC. This translates into CASSFFAGRYEQYF.

The chain has TRBV5-1 and TRBJ1-2; D perhaps matches TRBD1 (6 bases). Trimming stripped 8 bases from V and 2 bases from J, with 16 bases between. The CDR3 is 14 amino acids. Germline-derived CDR1 and CDR2 are SGHRS and YFSETQ. For the CDR3, the DNA is TGCGCCAGTAATGACAGGACCACCAACTATGGCTACACCTTC. Encoded protein: CASNDRTTNYGYTF.

This clonotype was observed at least ten times. The CDR3 loop is CASFRSYEQYF. In DNA form, the CDR3 reads TGTGCCAGCTTCAGGAGCTACGAGCAGTACTTC. This sequence joins TRBV2 and TRBJ2-7, with unresolved D. V lost 8 bases to trimming and J lost 3 bases, with 8 bases between them. This CDR3 comprises 11 residues. In germline, CDR1 is SNHLY, CDR2 FYNNEI.

This clonotype was observed a few times. V and J are TRBV6-2 or TRBV6-3 and TRBJ2-1, with 11 bases fitting TRBD2. V was pared by 7 bases and J by 5 bases, with 10 bases of the junction left unmatched. Germline V gene lookup returns CDR1 MNHEY and CDR2 SVGEGT. The length of the CDR3 is 16 residues. CDR3 sequence reads: CASIVGLAGQHNEQFF. The CDR3 nucleotides read TGTGCCAGCATCGTAGGACTAGCGGGCCAGCACAATGAGCAGTTCTTC.

This clonotype appeared a few times. V and J are TRBV19 and TRBJ1-1; D remains unclear. This CDR3 contains 15 residues. Germline loops: CDR1 LNHDA, CDR2 SQIVND (reference sequence). Deletions cut 5 bases from V and 3 bases from J, with 16 bases between. DNA of the CDR3: TGTGCCAGTAGTCTCACCCATGAGGAGTACACTGAAGCTTTCTTT. It specifies CASSLTHEEYTEAFF.

This chain uses TRBV24-1 with TRBJ2-2, with 7 bases fitting TRBD1. Per the germline V gene, CDR1 is KGHDR and CDR2 is SFDVKD. The trim removed 1 base at V and 2 bases at J, leaving 6 bases unmatched. CDR3 length: 17 amino acids. CDR3 nucleotides: TGTGCCACCAGTGATTTAGGGGACAGTCCCAACACCGGGGAGCTGTTTTTT. It encodes CATSDLGDSPNTGELFF.

This clonotype came up many times. This chain links TRBV20-1 with TRBJ2-1, with 9 bases identical to TRBD2. Trimming took 1 base from V and 4 from J; bases not matched to a gene: 8. This CDR3 is built from 16 residues. Germline values: CDR1 DFQATT, CDR2 SNEGSKA (reference sequence). The CDR3 coding sequence is TGCAGTGCTAGAGGGTCCGGGACTAGCAGATACAATGAGCAGTTCTTC. It encodes CSARGSGTSRYNEQFF.

This clonotype showed up just a few times. The DNA for the CDR3 is TGTGCCACGCGGACTATAGCGAACACCGGGGAGCTGTTTTTT. Translated, it gives CATRTIANTGELFF. The chain carries TRBV5-5 and TRBJ2-2, with TRBD2 as a possible D gene (6 bases). The V gene's germline CDR1 is SGHKS and CDR2 YYEKEE (reference sequence). V lost 9 bases to trimming and J lost 0 bases, with 12 bases between them. The CDR3 extends over 14 amino acids.

This clonotype was detected a few times. This sequence may be a read error, since a much larger clone differs from it by one base. The chain is built from TRBV11-2 and TRBJ2-7; D remains unclear. The CDR3 length is 14 residues. Germline values: CDR1 SGHAT, CDR2 FQNNGV. CDR3 sequence (DNA): TGTGCCAGCAGCTTAGGACCGACCTTCTACAAGCAGTACTTC. Encoded protein: CASSLGPTFYKQYF.

This clonotype was seen ten or more times. The genes are TRBV28 and TRBJ1-5; 7 bases are shared with TRBD1. This CDR3 has 12 residues. With 8 bases clipped from V and 4 bases from J, the junction kept 2 bases outside the gene matches. Per the germline V gene, CDR1 is MDHEN and CDR2 is SYDVKM. The DNA for the CDR3 is TGTGCCAGCCTGACAGGGAATCAGCCCCAGCATTTT. Translation gives CASLTGNQPQHF.

In this sample, this clonotype turned up many times. The rearrangement links TRBV28 to TRBJ1-6, with a possible D match to TRBD1 (6 bases). Deletions cut 2 bases from V and 10 bases from J, with 24 bases between. From germline, CDR1 is MDHEN and CDR2 SYDVKM. This CDR3 has 18 residues. The CDR3 DNA is TGTGCCAGCAGTTTAGGGAAGACAGGAGCTGTAATTATCTCACCCCTCCACTTT. This gives the protein CASSLGKTGAVIISPLHF.

At least ten counts were recorded for this clonotype. The chain couples TRBV18 to TRBJ2-7; a weak D match, TRBD2 (5 bases). The V and J ends lost 1 base and 2 bases respectively, with 9 bases between them. This CDR3 is 14 amino acids long. The germline V gene has CDR1 KGHSH and CDR2 LQKENI. CDR3 in amino acids: CASSPLDGTYEQYF. The CDR3 bases are TGTGCCAGCTCACCACTGGACGGGACCTACGAGCAGTACTTC. Together with reference TRBV18 and TRBJ2-7, the CDR3 gives the full variable domain: NAGVMQNPRHLVRRRGQEARLRCSPMKGHSHVYWYRQLPEEGLKFMVYLQKENIIDESGMPKERFSAEFPKEGPSILRIQQVVRGDSAAYFCASSPLDGTYEQYFGPGTRLTVT.

This clonotype was seen ten or more times. The chain couples TRBV5-5 to TRBJ2-3; 7 positions match TRBD2. The CDR3 totals 16 residues. Germline CDR1 is SGHKS and CDR2 is YYEKEE (reference sequence). Unmatched junction bases numbered 8, after V lost 0 bases and J lost 4 bases. The CDR3 DNA follows: TGTGCCAGCAGCTTGGGCGGGAGTCTCATCTCAGATACGCAGTATTTT. Protein: CASSLGGSLISDTQYF.

This clonotype has only a few counts. The chain has TRBV12-3 or TRBV12-4 and TRBJ1-6; possible D gene TRBD1, 5 bases. The CDR3 length is 14 residues. Trimming removed 3 bases from V and 7 bases from J, with 10 bases in between. CDR3 region: CASSLARDNSPLHF. The CDR3 DNA is TGTGCCAGCAGTTTGGCCAGGGACAATTCACCCCTCCACTTT.

This clonotype was counted many times. V and J are TRBV5-1 and TRBJ1-1; 10 bases map to TRBD1. CDR3 length: 17 residues. The germline gives CDR1 SGHRS, CDR2 YFSETQ. After removal of 5 bases from V and 3 bases from J, the junction contained 13 bases not matched to a gene. The CDR3 nucleotides are TGCGCCAGCAGAAACGTCCCGGGACAGGGGAGGGACACTGAAGCTTTCTTT. Protein product: CASRNVPGQGRDTEAFF.

This clonotype has ten or more counts. CDR3 in DNA: TGCGCCAGCAGCTTGGGCCACCTTAGCTACGAGCAGTACTTC. This encodes CASSLGHLSYEQYF. This rearrangement joins TRBV5-1 to TRBJ2-7; no reliable D call. This CDR3 comprises 14 residues. Trimming removed 0 bases from V and 3 bases from J, with 10 bases in between. Germline loops: CDR1 SGHRS, CDR2 YFSETQ.

In its sample, this clonotype was seen a few times. This CDR3 is CAISPLLAGGNYEQYF. The CDR3 coding sequence is TGTGCCATCAGTCCCCTCCTAGCGGGAGGGAACTACGAGCAGTACTTC. The rearrangement joins TRBV10-3 to TRBJ2-7, with 12 bases fitting TRBD2. The CDR3 contains 16 residues. V was clipped by 5 bases and J by 3 bases; unmatched bases: 8. Germline V gives CDR1 ENHRY, CDR2 SYGVKD.

This clonotype was picked up many times. This rearrangement joins TRBV20-1 to TRBJ2-5, with D possibly being TRBD1 or TRBD2 (5 bases each). Trimming stripped 6 bases from V and 2 bases from J, with 13 bases between. The V gene's germline CDR1 is DFQATT and CDR2 SNEGSKA (reference sequence). The CDR3 sequence is 13 residues long. The CDR3 spells CSATRDGQETQYF. The CDR3 nucleotides read TGCAGTGCAACTCGGGACGGACAAGAGACCCAGTACTTC.

This clonotype was recorded a few times. This sequence joins TRBV15 and TRBJ1-1; D is unresolved. Germline CDR1 and CDR2: LNHNV and YYDKDF (reference sequence). The CDR3 runs to 15 residues. Deletions cut 0 bases from V and 5 bases from J, with 13 bases between. The CDR3 coding sequence is TGTGCCACCAGCAGAGACCCTGTCGAGGTAACTGAAGCTTTCTTT. It specifies CATSRDPVEVTEAFF.

The rearrangement links TRBV6-6 to TRBJ2-7; the match to TRBD1 covers 9 bases. CDR3 length equals 16 residues. V was pared by 2 bases and J by 6 bases, with 11 bases of the junction left unmatched. CDR1 is MNHNY, CDR2 SVGAGI, per germline (reference sequence). The CDR3 is CASSYTGPGQGFEQYF. The DNA of the CDR3 is TGTGCCAGCAGTTACACAGGTCCGGGACAGGGCTTCGAGCAGTACTTC.

This clonotype was seen a handful of times. V and J are TRBV19 and TRBJ1-5; 9 nucleotides align to TRBD1. This CDR3 region has 16 residues. Germline CDR1 and CDR2: LNHDA and SQIVND (reference sequence). The ends lost 6 bases at V and 6 bases at J; junction bases unmatched: 12. CDR3 sequence: CASSALRTGVGQPQHF. In nucleotides, the CDR3 is TGTGCCAGTAGCGCCCTGAGGACAGGGGTTGGTCAGCCCCAGCATTTT. Based on the CDR3 plus reference TRBV19 and TRBJ1-5, the full variable domain is DGGITQSPKYLFRKEGQNVTLSCEQNLNHDAMYWYRQDPGQGLRLIYYSQIVNDFQKGDIAEGYSVSREKKESFPLTVTSAQKNPTAFYLCASSALRTGVGQPQHFGDGTRLSIL.

This clonotype was counted ten times or more. The chain uses TRBV7-3 and TRBJ2-3, with TRBD2 matching 10 bases. The germline V gene has CDR1 SGHTA and CDR2 FQGTGA. There are 17 residues in the CDR3. V lost 2 bases to trimming and J lost 4 bases; unmatched junction nucleotides: 9. The CDR3 DNA reads as TGTGCCAGCAGCTTATCTAGCGGGAGACCCCAGGCAGATACGCAGTATTTT. It specifies CASSLSSGRPQADTQYF.

This clonotype occurred many times. This chain uses TRBV3-1 with TRBJ2-3; perhaps TRBD1 as D (5 bases). The germline V gene has CDR1 LGHDT and CDR2 YNNKEL (reference sequence). This CDR3 is 16 amino acids long. Trimming removed 0 bases at V and 5 bases at J, with 15 bases between. CDR3 sequence reads: CASSQEGAAYGDTQYF. As DNA, the CDR3 is TGTGCCAGCAGCCAAGAAGGGGCGGCGTATGGAGATACGCAGTATTTT.

The chain couples TRBV28 to TRBJ1-2; D is unclear. CDR1 and CDR2 (germline): MDHEN, SYDVKM. V shed 5 bases and J shed 7 bases, with 20 bases lying between them. This CDR3 has 15 residues. CDR3 DNA: TGTGCCAGCAGTCCACCCGGGAACGCCGGGGTTGGCTACACCTTC. Protein sequence: CASSPPGNAGVGYTF.